Below, one T cell receptor (beta chain) is given with its context. Antigen unknown. Each CDR3 protein is one row after TCRdb ran MiXCR on the 5' RACE reads. The sample includes a few hundred thousand distinct CDR3 sequences, roughly 13% seen only once; the top ten take 6.5% to 7%. The data were obtained in a study of CD8 T cells in ankylosing spondylitis. Findings and caveats of the study: Among TCR beta sequences, a motif of several highly homologous variants appeared characteristic of ankylosing spondylitis blood.

Germline V gives CDR1 SGDLS, CDR2 YYNGEE. The J segment lost 6 bases and the V segment lost 3 bases, leaving 11 bases of the junction unmatched. The CDR3 consists of 17 residues. The sequenced sample consisted of blood, either unsorted or a sorted T cell fraction (not recorded which). The J gene is TRBJ2-3, the V gene TRBV9; 12 nucleotides align to TRBD2. This TCR came from a male donor with ankylosing spondylitis. In DNA form, the CDR3 reads TGTGCCAGCAGCGCTACACTAGCGGGAGGTTCTGGCGATACGCAGTATTTT. Protein: CASSATLAGGSGDTQYF.